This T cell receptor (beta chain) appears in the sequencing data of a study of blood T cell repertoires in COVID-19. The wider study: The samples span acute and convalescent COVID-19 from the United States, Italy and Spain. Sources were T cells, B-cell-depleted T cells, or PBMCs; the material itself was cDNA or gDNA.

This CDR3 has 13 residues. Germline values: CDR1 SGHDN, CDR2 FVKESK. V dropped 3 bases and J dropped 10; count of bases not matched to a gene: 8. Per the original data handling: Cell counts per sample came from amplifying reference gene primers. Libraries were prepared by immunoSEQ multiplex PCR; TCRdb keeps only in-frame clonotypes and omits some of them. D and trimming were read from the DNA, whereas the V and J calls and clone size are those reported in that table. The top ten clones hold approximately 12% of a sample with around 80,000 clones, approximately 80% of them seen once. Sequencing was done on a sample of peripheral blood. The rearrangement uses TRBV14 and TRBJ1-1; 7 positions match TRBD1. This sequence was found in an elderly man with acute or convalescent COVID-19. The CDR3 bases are TGTGCCAGCAGCCATGGGACAGCCAGTAGAGCTTTCTTT. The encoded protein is CASSHGTASRAFF.